This TCR beta chain was found in a study of blood T cell repertoires in COVID-19. Original data processing: Researchers report that nucleated cell counts were estimated from reference gene primer amplification. Only in-frame clones appear in the TCRdb table, and some are missing; sequencing was by immunoSEQ multiplex PCR. V and J calls and clone size are copied from that table; D and trimming were computed from the DNA. The sample yields 130,000 or so clones, less than 90% seen once. Deletions cut 4 bases from V and 3 bases from J, with 18 bases between. Germline V gene data show CDR1 as SGHDN and CDR2 as FVKESK. This CDR3 comprises 16 residues. Followed over time, Seattle patients had been enrolled while infection was active.

The sequence derives from a young man with COVID-19, enrolled during active disease. The chain links TRBV14 to TRBJ1-2; D perhaps matches TRBD1 (5 bases). The sequenced material came from peripheral blood. The CDR3 loop reads CASSRLVGGRDYGYTF. CDR3 nucleotides: TGTGCCAGCAGCCGACTCGTGGGGGGAAGGGACTATGGCTACACCTTC.